This T cell receptor beta chain was recorded in a study of blood T cell repertoires in COVID-19. The CDR3 totals 13 residues. Germline CDR1 and CDR2: MNHEY and SMNVEV (reference sequence). V lost 5 bases to trimming and J lost 4 bases, with 10 bases between them. The protocol was immunoSEQ multiplex PCR, while the TCRdb copy is restricted to in-frame clones and leaves out a portion. The data show approximately 300,000 clones, approximately 85% seen once. In terms of age and location, participants ranged from roughly 18 to 100 years and lived in about 25 US areas. The table lists this clone with a count of one.

Input material: PBMCs or T cells enriched from blood (not recorded which). The chain uses TRBV27 and TRBJ2-3; maybe TRBD2 (6 bases). The sequence came from a woman younger than 45 who had recovered from COVID-19. The DNA of the CDR3 is TGTGCCAGCAGTGTGTGGGGGGCAGATACGCAGTATTTT. Protein: CASSVWGADTQYF.